This passage covers 21 T cell receptor beta chains from one sample sequenced in a study of breast tumors, draining lymph nodes, adjacent tissues. The lymph nodes were axillary draining lymph nodes from breast cancer patients. TCRdb fed the multiplex PCR reads into MiXCR, producing one record per CDR3 protein. Of 160,000 or so distinct CDR3 sequences in the sample, about 33% were seen once. The sequenced sample was axillary lymph node tissue. These receptors were collected from a female donor with breast cancer. Some clones in this sample may be carry-over from other donors' samples.

The sample holds many counts of this clonotype. The chain uses TRBV7-9 and TRBJ2-3; a possible D gene is TRBD1 (5 bases). CDR3 size: 15 residues. Germline lookup yields CDR1 SEHNR and CDR2 FQNEAQ (reference sequence). Between the trimmed V and J ends, which lost 3 bases and 1 base, there was a span of 11 bases. Here the CDR3 reads CASSFRQWGTDTQYF. The CDR3 nucleotides are TGTGCCAGCAGCTTTAGACAGTGGGGCACAGATACGCAGTATTTT.

Ten or more counts support this clonotype. A read error may explain this, as a much larger clone is one base away. The chain combines TRBV20-1 with TRBJ2-6; maybe TRBD1 (6 bases). The CDR3 covers 16 residues. Germline CDR1 is DFQATT and CDR2 is SNEGSKA (reference sequence). This CDR3 is CSARDRRLGSANVLTF. The CDR3 nucleotides read TGCAGTGCTCGAGACAGGCGACTCGGGTCGGCCAACGTCCTGACTTTC.

Of note for this clonotype: A much larger clone differs by one base, so this may be a read error. The rearrangement joins TRBV6-6 to TRBJ2-4, with D tentatively TRBD2 (6 bases). The CDR3 consists of 14 residues. Germline V gene data show CDR1 as MNHNY and CDR2 as SVGAGI (reference sequence). CDR3 sequence (DNA): TGTGCCAGCAGTCACTCGGGACTCGGAAACATTCAGTACTTC. Translating it yields CASSHSGLGNIQYF.

This clonotype has at least ten counts. The rearrangement links TRBV6-5 to TRBJ2-2; 7 nucleotides line up with TRBD1. J lost 3 bases, V lost 5 bases, and 6 bases had no gene match. CDR3 length equals 15 residues. CDR1 is MNHEY and CDR2 is SVGAGI in the germline V gene. Here the CDR3 DNA reads TGTGCCAGCAGTCGCGACAGGGAGCACACCGGGGAGCTGTTTTTT. Amino acids: CASSRDREHTGELFF.

Concerning this clonotype itself: Given the absence of the conserved phenylalanine or tryptophan at the CDR3 end, a read error is likely. The rearrangement uses TRBV24-1 and TRBJ2-1; the D is unclear. The V gene's germline CDR1 is KGHDR and CDR2 SFDVKD. The CDR3 sequence is 11 residues long. CDR3 protein: CASSVYNEQFS. CDR3 sequence (DNA): TGTGCCAGCAGTGTCTACAATGAGCAGTTCTCC.

A note on this clonotype: A much larger clonotype is one base distant, so this may be a read error. The CDR3 region is CASSYRGRGANVPTF. The DNA of the CDR3 is TGTGCCAGCAGCTACAGGGGGCGAGGGGCCAACGTCCCGACTTTC. V gene TRBV14 combines with J gene TRBJ2-6; 9 positions agree with TRBD1. The CDR3 contains 15 residues. Germline CDR1 and CDR2: SGHDN and FVKESK.

The chain has TRBV27 and TRBJ1-1; D may be TRBD1 (5 bases). The CDR3 is 14 amino acids. Germline V lookup: CDR1 MNHEY, CDR2 SMNVEV (reference sequence). V shed 5 bases and J shed 11 bases, with 21 bases lying between them. CDR3 bases: TGTGCCAGCAGTCCGACCGGGACTAGGATTCGGGCTTTCTTT. It codes for CASSPTGTRIRAFF.

This clonotype has ten or more counts. V gene TRBV5-4 combines with J gene TRBJ2-1; 8 positions agree with TRBD1. V shed 3 bases, J shed 10 bases, and the junction held 12 bases outside the gene matches. The CDR3 is 15 residues long. The germline CDR1 and CDR2 sequences are SGHNT and YYREEE (reference sequence). For the CDR3, the DNA is TGTGCCAGCAGCTCCCCAGGGGGCGTTTCCCCCGAGCAGTTCTTC. As protein: CASSSPGGVSPEQFF.

This clonotype was observed at least ten times. The chain employs TRBV20-1 and TRBJ1-2; no reliable D call. With 6 bases removed from V and 7 bases from J, the gap between germline ends came to 15 bases. Germline loops: CDR1 DFQATT, CDR2 SNEGSKA (reference sequence). This CDR3 has 12 residues. CDR3 in DNA: TGCAGTGCCCGAGGGAGATGGGGTGGCTACACCTTC. Translated: CSARGRWGGYTF.

Of note for this clonotype: Being one base from a much bigger clone, this may be a read error. The chain has TRBV7-9 and TRBJ2-6, with 9 bases lining up with TRBD1. CDR1 SEHNR and CDR2 FQNEAQ come from the germline V gene (reference sequence). The CDR3 has 19 amino acids. DNA of the CDR3: TGTGCCAGCAGCTTATATACAGGGGGCTGGAGCTCTGGGCCCAACGTCCTGACTTTC. It is translated as CASSLYTGGWSSGPNVLTF.

This clonotype showed up many times. The genes are TRBV5-1 and TRBJ2-1; TRBD1 matches 12 bases. The CDR3 runs 14 residues. The trim removed 5 bases at V and 8 bases at J, leaving 5 bases unmatched. Germline V gives CDR1 SGHRS, CDR2 YFSETQ. The CDR3 region is CASSGDRGRYEQFF. CDR3 DNA sequence: TGCGCCAGCAGTGGGGACAGGGGGCGGTATGAGCAGTTCTTC.

At least ten counts were recorded for this clonotype. The chain couples TRBV19 to TRBJ1-2, with D maybe TRBD1 (5 bases). The ends were cut back, 4 bases at V and 8 bases at J, with 20 bases in the middle. The CDR3 covers 15 residues. Germline-derived CDR1 and CDR2 are LNHDA and SQIVND (reference sequence). This chain's CDR3 is CASSTGPGTIRGYTF. The CDR3 bases are TGTGCCAGTAGTACTGGCCCGGGGACTATTAGAGGCTACACCTTC.

This rearrangement joins TRBV19 to TRBJ1-1; D possibly corresponds to TRBD1 (6 bases). Germline CDR1 reads LNHDA; CDR2 reads SQIVND (reference sequence). This CDR3 is built from 15 residues. V was trimmed by 6 bases and J by 2 bases, leaving 16 bases between them. In DNA, the CDR3 is TGTGCCAGTAGCTCCAGGGGCGAGGGAAACACTGAAGCTTTCTTT. Its protein product is CASSSRGEGNTEAFF. Complete variable domain (other parts from reference TRBV19 and TRBJ1-1): DGGITQSPKYLFRKEGQNVTLSCEQNLNHDAMYWYRQDPGQGLRLIYYSQIVNDFQKGDIAEGYSVSREKKESFPLTVTSAQKNPTAFYLCASSSRGEGNTEAFFGQGTRLTVV.

This clonotype appeared many times. CDR3 sequence (DNA): TGTGCCAGCAGCTTCGACCGTAGCAATCAGCCCCAGCATTTT. Translation: CASSFDRSNQPQHF. The chain couples TRBV7-2 to TRBJ1-5; D remains ambiguous. Per germline, CDR1 SGHTA and CDR2 FQGNSA. CDR3 length: 14 residues. V dropped 3 bases and J dropped 0 bases, with 6 bases sitting between them.

Regarding this clonotype: A junction boundary mismatches the germline segment, possibly from a read error. CDR3 nucleotide sequence: TGTGCCAGTAGTACAGGGACTAGCGGGAGGGCCTACTACAATGAAACACTGTTTTTT. This translates into CASSTGTSGRAYYNETLFF. The chain has TRBV19 and TRBJ1-4, with D possibly matching TRBD1 (5 bases). The germline V gene encodes CDR1 LNHDA and CDR2 SQIVND (reference sequence). The CDR3 runs to 19 residues.

The genes are TRBV12-1 and TRBJ1-5; the DNA was not compared with TRBD1, the D call given in the table. TRBV12-1 is labeled a pseudogene. The CDR3 runs to 16 residues. This chain's CDR3 is CASSFVRQGEHQPQHF. CDR3 in DNA: TGTGCCAGCAGCTTTGTTAGACAGGGGGAACATCAGCCCCAGCATTTT.

The chain employs TRBV15 and TRBJ1-2, with D unresolved. CDR3 length: 15 amino acids. Deletions cut 0 bases from V and 4 bases from J, with 12 bases between. Germline-derived CDR1 and CDR2 are LNHNV and YYDKDF (reference sequence). The CDR3 nucleotides read TGTGCCACCAGCAGAGATGGTTGGCAGATCTATGGCTACACCTTC. Translated, it gives CATSRDGWQIYGYTF.

The count of this clonotype is one. The genes are TRBV5-1 and TRBJ2-7; D may be TRBD2 (6 bases). The V end was cut by 0 bases, the J end by 6 bases, with 10 bases between. The CDR3 covers 13 residues. Per germline, CDR1 SGHRS and CDR2 YFSETQ. CDR3 region: CASSLDWGVEQYF. In DNA, the CDR3 is TGCGCCAGCAGCTTGGACTGGGGGGTCGAGCAGTACTTC.

A note on this clonotype: The limits of the CDR3 on the DNA are not certain, so only TCRdb's listed CDR3 is given. V is TRBV7-2 and J is TRBJ1-3; TRBD1 is taken as the D call from the table, unchecked against the DNA. Counting both end residues, the CDR3 totals 21 amino acids. The germline CDR1 and CDR2 sequences are SGHTA and FQGNSA. CDR3 region: CASSPRTATYEQYFGPGTIYF.

The sample holds many counts of this clonotype. V gene TRBV9 combines with J gene TRBJ2-7; TRBD2 is a possible D gene (6 bases). The CDR3 has 14 residues. CDR1 is SGDLS, CDR2 YYNGEE, per germline. Trimming stripped 4 bases from V and 0 bases from J, with 11 bases between. The CDR3 region is CASSQTGSSYEQYF. CDR3 sequence (DNA): TGTGCCAGCAGCCAAACCGGGAGCTCCTACGAGCAGTACTTC.

Note on this clonotype: Given a much more abundant clone one base away, this may be a read error. This chain links TRBV6-2 or TRBV6-3 with TRBJ1-5; D might be TRBD1 (5 bases). This CDR3 spans 13 amino acids. The V end lost 8 bases, the J end lost 1 base, and 9 bases lay between the germline ends. Germline V gene sequence: CDR1 MNHEY, CDR2 SVGEGT. In DNA, the CDR3 is TGTGCCAGCGAGCGGGGCAGCAATCAGCCCCAGCATTTT. This sequence encodes CASERGSNQPQHF.